The 25 T cell receptor beta chains listed next were all sequenced from one sample in a study of molecular identifiers for immune sequencing clone quantification. TCRdb re-called the PCR reads through MiXCR, storing one row per CDR3 protein. The table has just under 650,000 distinct CDR3 sequences, 15% to 20% seen once. Sequenced: naive CD8+ T cells from blood, with Jurkat cell RNA spiked in. Noted subset: FACS-sorted CD8+CD4-CCR7+CD45RA+ naive T cells. The receptor source for this set is a human donor in good health. Some libraries in this study had Jurkat cell RNA spiked in.

This clonotype was recorded at least ten times. This chain joins TRBV7-9 and TRBJ2-7, with TRBD1 identical over 7 bases. Germline CDR1 reads SEHNR; CDR2 reads FQNEAQ (reference sequence). The length of the CDR3 is 19 residues. After removal of 5 bases from V and 5 bases from J, the junction contained 24 bases not matched to a gene. Written as DNA, the CDR3 is TGTGCCAGCAGCCCCTCCCCGCACAGGGGTGTCGCGGGCGTAAACGAGCAGTACTTC. Protein sequence: CASSPSPHRGVAGVNEQYF.

This clonotype came up many times. The chain links TRBV11-1 to TRBJ2-5; D is unclear. CDR3 length: 15 residues. The germline V and J ends were trimmed by 5 bases and 5 bases, with 18 bases remaining between them. The germline V gene encodes CDR1 SGHAT and CDR2 FQDESV (reference sequence). CDR3 in DNA: TGTGCCAGCAGCCCCCGGACCCAAGTGGAGGAGACCCAGTACTTC. Protein: CASSPRTQVEETQYF.

In its sample, this clonotype was seen many times. The rearrangement joins TRBV7-8 to TRBJ1-5; D uncertain. Germline V gene lookup returns CDR1 SGHVS and CDR2 FQNEAQ. V was shortened by 5 bases and J by 3 bases, with 14 bases between the two germline ends. CDR3 size: 15 residues. CDR3 nucleotides: TGTGCCAGCAGCCTGGGAGGGCCCGACAATCAGCCCCAGCATTTT. Its protein product is CASSLGGPDNQPQHF.

This clonotype was recorded a few times. The rearrangement links TRBV4-3 to TRBJ1-4; D is possibly TRBD1 (5 bases). Deletions cut 0 bases from V and 5 bases from J, with 13 bases between. The V gene's germline CDR1 is LGHNA and CDR2 YSLEER. This CDR3 contains 16 residues. Here the CDR3 reads CASSQEALGANEKLFF. DNA of the CDR3: TGCGCCAGCAGCCAAGAAGCCCTCGGGGCGAATGAAAAACTGTTTTTT.

This clonotype was seen ten or more times. The chain is built from TRBV7-9 and TRBJ1-3; D may be TRBD1 (6 bases). Germline lookup yields CDR1 SEHNR and CDR2 FQNEAQ (reference sequence). The CDR3 runs to 12 residues. The V gene lost 3 bases and the J gene lost 9 bases, with 9 bases spanning the gap. CDR3 sequence: CASSFRGGTIYF. CDR3 nucleotides: TGTGCCAGCAGCTTCAGGGGAGGCACCATATATTTT.

The V call is TRBV5-6, the J call TRBJ2-3, with 7 bases fitting TRBD1. J lost 5 bases, V lost 5 bases, and 14 bases had no gene match. The CDR3 is made up of 16 amino acids. The germline CDR1 and CDR2 sequences are SGHDT and YYEEEE. The CDR3 loop reads CASRDRQGVLIDTQYF. CDR3 coding DNA: TGTGCCAGCAGGGATAGGCAGGGGGTATTAATAGATACGCAGTATTTT.

This clonotype has at least ten counts. For the CDR3, the DNA is TGTGCCAGCAGCCCGCGGACTAGCGGGGGGGCCTCGGATACGCAGTATTTT. This gives the protein CASSPRTSGGASDTQYF. V gene TRBV5-4 combines with J gene TRBJ2-3, with TRBD2 matching over 15 bases. Germline assignment: CDR1 SGHNT and CDR2 YYREEE (reference sequence). This CDR3 contains 17 residues. Germline trimming cut 4 bases from V and 6 bases from J; bases unmatched to any gene: 9.

This chain joins TRBV15 and TRBJ2-5; 9 bases match TRBD2. With V trimmed by 9 bases and J by 4 bases, 9 bases remained unmatched. Germline-derived CDR1 and CDR2 are LNHNV and YYDKDF (reference sequence). The CDR3 spans 14 residues. The CDR3 DNA reads TGTGCCACAGCAGCGGGAGGTCTTGTAGAGACCCAGTACTTC. This translates into CATAAGGLVETQYF.

The chain recombines TRBV27 with TRBJ1-6, with 8 bases lining up with TRBD1. V shed 5 bases and J 7 bases; nucleotides not matched to a gene: 7. The CDR3 extends over 15 amino acids. Germline V gene data show CDR1 as MNHEY and CDR2 as SMNVEV (reference sequence). In nucleotides, the CDR3 is TGTGCCAGCAGTCCGGACAGGGCCCAGAATTCACCCCTCCACTTT. As protein: CASSPDRAQNSPLHF.

The sample holds a few counts of this clonotype. The chain carries TRBV12-3 or TRBV12-4 and TRBJ2-3; D not certain. The CDR3 is 14 amino acids. Trimming stripped 5 bases from V and 5 bases from J, with 14 bases between. The CDR3: CASSVMGWEDTQYF. The CDR3 DNA sequence: TGTGCCAGCAGTGTTATGGGCTGGGAAGATACGCAGTATTTT.

Concerning this clonotype itself: A much larger clone lies a single base off, so this may be a read error. The chain links TRBV27 to TRBJ2-3; 8 nucleotides agree with TRBD2. Germline values: CDR1 MNHEY, CDR2 SMNVEV (reference sequence). The CDR3 contains 15 residues. V shed 8 bases and J 5 bases; nucleotides not matched to a gene: 12. The CDR3 protein is CASGLIAGPGDTQYF. The CDR3 DNA reads as TGTGCCAGCGGTCTTATAGCGGGACCCGGAGATACGCAGTATTTT.

With respect to this clonotype: This clone may be a read error of a much larger clone one base away. The chain uses TRBV15 and TRBJ2-2, with no clear D. This CDR3 comprises 15 residues. Per germline, CDR1 LNHNV and CDR2 YYDKDF (reference sequence). This chain's CDR3 is CAISRVPEYTGELFF. The DNA of the CDR3 is TGTGCCATCAGCAGAGTTCCAGAGTACACCGGGGAGCTGTTTTTT.

Points on this clonotype: This clone may be a read error of a much larger clone one base away. The conserved phenylalanine or tryptophan normally closing the CDR3 is absent here, so this likely arose from a read error. The CDR3 loop is CASSLVDLSTDTQYS. The CDR3 bases are TGTGCCAGCAGCTTAGTAGACCTTAGCACAGATACGCAGTATTCT. The chain joins TRBV7-9 to TRBJ2-3; D is ambiguous. The CDR3 consists of 15 residues. V dropped 1 base and J dropped 0 bases, with 8 bases sitting between them. CDR1 is SEHNR and CDR2 is FQNEAQ in the germline V gene (reference sequence).

Worth noting for this clonotype: At one of its ends the junction is not consistent with the germline gene, which may arise from a read error. This chain uses TRBV30 with TRBJ2-2; tentative D call: TRBD2 (6 bases). This CDR3 is built from 15 residues. CDR1 is GTSNPN, CDR2 SVGIG, per germline (reference sequence). The CDR3 loop is CAWSEIRDGGEEPFF. CDR3 DNA sequence: TGTGCCTGGAGTGAAATACGGGACGGCGGGGAGGAGCCGTTTTTT.

The chain combines TRBV6-4 with TRBJ2-1; tentative D call: TRBD1 (5 bases). Germline CDR1 is MRHNA and CDR2 is SNTAGT. Trimming pared 4 bases from V and 0 bases from J, leaving 13 bases between. This CDR3 is 16 amino acids long. The CDR3 sequence: CASSADSLSSYNEQFF. CDR3 coding DNA: TGTGCCAGCAGTGCAGACAGTCTGAGCTCCTACAATGAGCAGTTCTTC.

This clonotype was recorded at least ten times. The chain links TRBV5-5 to TRBJ1-1; no clear D. The V gene's germline CDR1 is SGHKS and CDR2 YYEKEE (reference sequence). With 0 bases removed from V and 7 bases from J, the gap between germline ends came to 13 bases. The CDR3 has 14 amino acids. The CDR3: CASSLEFGRYEAFF. CDR3 nucleotides: TGTGCCAGCAGCTTGGAGTTCGGCAGATATGAAGCTTTCTTT.

This clonotype was seen many times. V is TRBV4-2 and J is TRBJ2-7; D not certain. V lost 0 bases, J lost 4 bases, and 7 bases lay in between. Germline V gene data show CDR1 as LGHNA and CDR2 as YNFKEQ. CDR3 length equals 13 residues. In nucleotides, the CDR3 is TGTGCCAGCAGCCAAGACCGCCTTTACGAGCAGTACTTC. This encodes CASSQDRLYEQYF.

This clonotype was seen repeatedly, ten times or more. The chain carries TRBV10-3 and TRBJ2-1; D remains unclear. CDR1 and CDR2 (germline): ENHRY, SYGVKD. The ends were cut back, 3 bases at V and 6 bases at J, with 9 bases in the middle. The CDR3 runs 13 residues. CDR3 DNA: TGTGCCATCAGTGACCTGGCCTTCAATGAGCAGTTCTTC. It translates to CAISDLAFNEQFF.

J is TRBJ2-3 and V is TRBV4-1; D may match TRBD1 or TRBD2 (5 bases each). Germline CDR1 reads MGHRA; CDR2 reads YSYEKL. CDR3 size: 17 residues. The V gene lost 0 bases and the J gene lost 1 base, with 14 bases spanning the gap. CDR3 coding DNA: TGCGCCAGCAGCCAAGAGGGGACCACCCCGGGCACAGATACGCAGTATTTT. Translation gives CASSQEGTTPGTDTQYF.

Remarks on this clonotype: At one boundary the junction diverges from the germline segment, which might be a read error. The chain recombines TRBV6-5 with TRBJ1-1; D perhaps matches TRBD1 (5 bases). Germline assignment: CDR1 MNHEY and CDR2 SVGAGI. The CDR3 sequence is 13 residues long. The DNA for the CDR3 is TGTGCCAGCAGGGCAGGGAGATACACTGAAGCTTCCTTT. Translation: CASRAGRYTEASF.

Comment on this clonotype: A read error is possible here, since a much larger clone lies one base away. The V call is TRBV12-3 or TRBV12-4, the J call TRBJ1-1; D gene ambiguous. The germline V and J ends were trimmed by 4 bases and 4 bases, with 10 bases remaining between them. The CDR3 is made up of 13 amino acids. CDR3 nucleotides: TGTGCCAGCAGTTCAGACAAGCCCACTGAAGCTTTCTTT. It specifies CASSSDKPTEAFF.

This chain links TRBV19 with TRBJ1-1, with D unresolved. Trimming stripped 4 bases from V and 0 bases from J, with 15 bases between. The CDR3 spans 16 residues. The V gene's germline CDR1 is LNHDA and CDR2 SQIVND (reference sequence). CDR3 amino acids: CASSRDSGSMNTEAFF. The CDR3 DNA sequence: TGTGCCAGTAGTAGGGATAGTGGCTCTATGAACACTGAAGCTTTCTTT.

This clonotype was counted many times. The V call is TRBV29-1, the J call TRBJ2-7, with D uncertain. In germline, CDR1 is SQVTM, CDR2 ANQGSEA. The CDR3 spans 11 residues. Trimming took 1 base from V and 7 from J, leaving 8 bases between them. The chain's CDR3 is CSVEVRREQYF. Written as DNA, the CDR3 is TGCAGCGTTGAAGTGCGGCGTGAGCAGTACTTC.

This chain connects TRBV2 to TRBJ2-7; the D is unclear. This CDR3 has 14 residues. Trimming took 3 bases from V and 3 from J, leaving 12 bases between them. Germline-derived CDR1 and CDR2 are SNHLY and FYNNEI. The CDR3: CASSESRRFYEQYF. Here the CDR3 DNA reads TGTGCCAGCAGTGAGTCGCGCAGGTTCTACGAGCAGTACTTC.

In its sample, this clonotype was seen once. One end of the junction is discordant with germline, which a read error may explain. This chain connects TRBV19 to TRBJ2-3; D is possibly TRBD2 (6 bases). The germline gives CDR1 LNHDA, CDR2 SQIVND (reference sequence). This CDR3 is 12 amino acids long. CDR3 coding DNA: TGTGCCAATAGTATAGGTACTAGCATCTTGTATTTT. This gives the protein CANSIGTSILYF.